This TCR beta chain was captured in a study of cytomegalovirus exposure and HLA in healthy donors. Study-level findings and limits: A later look showed TCR association rates differing by HLA locus, highest for DRB1 and lowest for HLA-C. Researchers counted some 150 TCR beta chains as cytomegalovirus-associated.

This CDR3 is 12 amino acids long. CDR1 is MDHEN, CDR2 SYDVKM, per germline. Trimming removed 3 bases at V and 4 bases at J, with 7 bases between. This clone has a single count. Its specificity is unknown. The PCR contained 60 Vbeta and 13 Jbeta primers. Sequencing used immunoSEQ multiplex PCR; TCRdb keeps in-frame clones, though not all of them. The sample yields about 84,000 clones, more than 50% seen once. The TCR sequence derives from a woman aged 40 to 50 in good health and CMV-seropositive. The chain couples TRBV28 to TRBJ2-7; D ambiguous. The sequenced material came from PBMCs. The CDR3 spells CASSFYEYEQYF. The CDR3 DNA is TGTGCCAGCAGTTTCTATGAATACGAGCAGTACTTC.